The 24 T cell receptor beta chains given below trace back to one sample, sequenced in a study of cytomegalovirus exposure and HLA in healthy donors. 60 Vbeta and 13 Jbeta primers were used in PCR. Only in-frame clones appear in the TCRdb table, and some are missing; sequencing was by immunoSEQ multiplex PCR. The sample includes under 250,000 clones, approximately 82% of them seen just once. The specimen sequenced was PBMCs. Source of these receptors: a woman in her sixties or seventies in good health and CMV-seropositive.

This chain uses TRBV6-1 with TRBJ2-7; tentatively, D is TRBD1 (6 bases). CDR3 length: 16 residues. CDR1 is MNHNS, CDR2 SASEGT, per germline. Trimming removed 3 bases from V and 0 bases from J, with 15 bases in between. CDR3 coding DNA: TGTGCCAGCAGTGACCAGGCCGGGACAACCTCCTACGAGCAGTACTTC. It is translated as CASSDQAGTTSYEQYF.

Note on this clone: A read error may produce the germline difference seen at one junction end. J is TRBJ1-1 and V is TRBV7-9; 9 nucleotides align to TRBD1. The germline CDR1 and CDR2 sequences are SEHNR and FQNEAQ (reference sequence). This CDR3 contains 16 residues. The CDR3 is CSSSLVPGQGNTEAFF. CDR3 in DNA: TGTTCCAGCAGCTTAGTTCCGGGACAGGGCAACACTGAAGCTTTCTTT.

This sequence joins TRBV30 and TRBJ2-2; unclear D gene. CDR3 size: 15 residues. Germline V gene sequence: CDR1 GTSNPN, CDR2 SVGIG (reference sequence). V lost 2 bases, J lost 0 bases, and 10 bases lay in between. The CDR3 region is CAWSSPGANTGELFF. DNA for the CDR3: TGTGCCTGGAGTTCCCCGGGTGCGAACACCGGGGAGCTGTTTTTT.

The rearrangement joins TRBV6-5 to TRBJ2-7; no definite D call. Trimming stripped 0 bases from V and 0 bases from J, with 9 bases between. This CDR3 spans 15 amino acids. Germline V gives CDR1 MNHEY, CDR2 SVGAGI. The CDR3 sequence: CASSYSPASSYEQYF. In DNA form, the CDR3 reads TGTGCCAGCAGTTACTCCCCAGCTAGCTCCTACGAGCAGTACTTC.

The chain uses TRBV2 and TRBJ2-3; possibly TRBD1 for D (6 bases). V was shortened by 3 bases and J by 2 bases, with 15 bases between the two germline ends. This CDR3 spans 16 amino acids. Germline V gene sequence: CDR1 SNHLY, CDR2 FYNNEI. DNA of the CDR3: TGTGCCAGCAGTGAGGGGGCCTGGGCTCTCACAGATACGCAGTATTTT. It is translated as CASSEGAWALTDTQYF.

This clone was picked up a small number of times. The rearrangement uses TRBV19 and TRBJ1-5; D gene unclear. The germline gives CDR1 LNHDA, CDR2 SQIVND (reference sequence). The V end lost 4 bases, the J end lost 4 bases, and 8 bases lay between the germline ends. The CDR3 runs 13 residues. The CDR3 reads CASSTLLNQPQHF. In DNA, the CDR3 is TGTGCCAGTAGTACCCTTCTTAATCAGCCCCAGCATTTT. The full variable domain, its missing parts supplied by reference TRBV19 and TRBJ1-5, is DGGITQSPKYLFRKEGQNVTLSCEQNLNHDAMYWYRQDPGQGLRLIYYSQIVNDFQKGDIAEGYSVSREKKESFPLTVTSAQKNPTAFYLCASSTLLNQPQHFGDGTRLSIL.

This clone came up a few times. The same CDR3 arises from other DNA sequences in this sample as well. The chain couples TRBV15 to TRBJ1-2; 7 bases map to TRBD1. The CDR3 is 13 residues long. CDR1 and CDR2 (germline): LNHNV, YYDKDF (reference sequence). V lost 3 bases and J lost 2; bases outside the gene matches: 0. The CDR3 sequence is CATSRDRNYGYTF. CDR3 DNA sequence: TGTGCCACCAGCAGGGACAGGAACTATGGCTACACCTTC.

The V call is TRBV5-4, the J call TRBJ2-1, with a weak D call TRBD2 (8 bases). Germline lookup yields CDR1 SGHNT and CDR2 YYREEE (reference sequence). This CDR3 spans 16 amino acids. Trimming pared 1 base from V and 10 bases from J, leaving 21 bases between. Here the CDR3 DNA reads TGTGCCAGCAGCTTGCCCCAGGGGGTAGCGGGACGCGAGCAGTTCTTC. Its protein product is CASSLPQGVAGREQFF. The full variable domain, with the rest looked up from reference TRBV5-4 and TRBJ2-1, is ETGVTQSPTHLIKTRGQQVTLRCSSQSGHNTVSWYQQALGQGPQFIFQYYREEENGRGNFPPRFSGLQFPNYSSELNVNALELDDSALYLCASSLPQGVAGREQFFGPGTRLTVL.

As DNA, the CDR3 is TGTGCCAGCAGTCGGGACATAGGAGAAAAACTGTTTTTT. Encoded protein: CASSRDIGEKLFF. The V gene is TRBV6-6, the J gene TRBJ1-4; D is possibly TRBD1 (6 bases). Germline assignment: CDR1 MNHNY and CDR2 SVGAGI (reference sequence). V lost 5 bases and J lost 8, with 12 bases in between. This CDR3 is 13 amino acids long.

The chain joins TRBV28 to TRBJ2-1; TRBD1 matches 10 bases. The junction had 24 bases not matched to a gene; V was cut back by 5 bases and J by 2 bases. The germline V gene encodes CDR1 MDHEN and CDR2 SYDVKM. The CDR3 is 22 amino acids. This chain's CDR3 is CASSEMDRGVLAGLGTYNEQFF. The CDR3 DNA is TGTGCCAGCAGTGAAATGGACAGGGGGGTTCTAGCGGGCCTAGGAACCTACAATGAGCAGTTCTTC.

The chain recombines TRBV2 with TRBJ2-4; 10 nucleotides align to TRBD1. Germline lookup yields CDR1 SNHLY and CDR2 FYNNEI. V lost 7 bases to trimming and J lost 1 base; unmatched junction nucleotides: 19. This CDR3 contains 20 residues. The CDR3 DNA is TGTGCCAGCACCCCTTGGGGGGACAGGGGATATGGGGTGGCCAAAAACATTCAGTACTTC. It codes for CASTPWGDRGYGVAKNIQYF.

The rearrangement uses TRBV5-1 and TRBJ2-7; the match to TRBD2 covers 11 bases. The trim removed 4 bases at V and 3 bases at J, leaving 6 bases unmatched. CDR1 SGHRS and CDR2 YFSETQ come from the germline V gene. This CDR3 has 15 amino acids. The CDR3 nucleotides are TGCGCCAGCAGCCTCATGACTAGCGGGAACTACGAGCAGTACTTC. It codes for CASSLMTSGNYEQYF.

The chain joins TRBV5-4 to TRBJ2-3; 11 bases map to TRBD2. This CDR3 is 15 amino acids long. After removal of 2 bases from V and 4 bases from J, the junction contained 3 bases not matched to a gene. Germline assignment: CDR1 SGHNT and CDR2 YYREEE (reference sequence). The CDR3 protein is CASSLLAGGPDTQYF. The CDR3 DNA reads TGTGCCAGCAGCTTATTAGCGGGAGGGCCAGATACGCAGTATTTT.

This clone occurred once. The rearrangement joins TRBV30 to TRBJ2-5; TRBD1 matches at 11 bases. Germline CDR1 GTSNPN, CDR2 SVGIG (reference sequence). J lost 8 bases, V lost 3 bases, and 5 bases had no gene match. The CDR3 length is 13 residues. The CDR3 reads CAWRGQGEGTQYF. The CDR3 region has the DNA TGTGCCTGGAGGGGACAGGGGGAGGGAACCCAGTACTTC.

The chain couples TRBV18 to TRBJ1-1; D uncertain. This CDR3 has 13 residues. Germline values: CDR1 KGHSH, CDR2 LQKENI. The V end lost 4 bases, the J end lost 1 base, and 7 bases lay between the germline ends. The CDR3 DNA sequence: TGTGCCAGCTCACAACAGCAGAACACTGAAGCTTTCTTT. It is translated as CASSQQQNTEAFF.

The rearrangement links TRBV2 to TRBJ2-1; 7 positions match TRBD2. Looked up from germline, CDR1 is SNHLY and CDR2 is FYNNEI. V trimming: 6 bases; J trimming: 1 base; junction bases outside the gene matches: 3. CDR3 size: 14 residues. In nucleotides, the CDR3 is TGTGCCAGCAGAAGGGAGGGATCCTACAATGAGCAGTTCTTC. It specifies CASRREGSYNEQFF. Filled out from reference TRBV2 and TRBJ2-1, the complete variable domain reads EPEVTQTPSHQVTQMGQEVILRCVPISNHLYFYWYRQILGQKVEFLVSFYNNEISEKSEIFDDQFSVERPDGSNFTLKIRSTKLEDSAMYFCASRREGSYNEQFFGPGTRLTVL.

The chain links TRBV7-9 to TRBJ1-2, with TRBD1 identical over 8 bases. Germline V gene lookup returns CDR1 SEHNR and CDR2 FQNEAQ (reference sequence). Trimming removed 5 bases from V and 5 bases from J; junction bases left unmatched: 10. The CDR3 sequence is 15 residues long. The DNA of the CDR3 is TGTGCCAGCAGCGTGTACCGGGACAGGTTTTATGGCTACACCTTC. Its protein is CASSVYRDRFYGYTF.

This chain links TRBV19 with TRBJ2-2, with D possibly matching TRBD2 (5 bases). CDR3 length: 16 amino acids. Deletions cut 3 bases from V and 4 bases from J, with 15 bases between. Germline loops: CDR1 LNHDA, CDR2 SQIVND (reference sequence). The CDR3 DNA sequence: TGTGCCAGTAGTATCAAAACCGGGGTCGGCACCGGGGAGCTGTTTTTT. This gives the protein CASSIKTGVGTGELFF.

This sequence joins TRBV4-1 and TRBJ2-3, with a weak D call TRBD2 (6 bases). V lost 1 base, J lost 4 bases, and 18 bases lay in between. The CDR3 totals 17 residues. CDR1 MGHRA and CDR2 YSYEKL come from the germline V gene. This chain's CDR3 is CASSQVYGRERSDTQYF. DNA of the CDR3: TGCGCCAGCAGCCAAGTTTATGGACGGGAGAGATCAGATACGCAGTATTTT.

The J gene is TRBJ1-1, the V gene TRBV5-1; the match to TRBD1 covers 7 bases. Per the germline V gene, CDR1 is SGHRS and CDR2 is YFSETQ. CDR3 length: 16 amino acids. The junction had 9 bases not matched to a gene; V was cut back by 3 bases and J by 1 base. The CDR3 loop is CASSSPTRTGNTEAFF. CDR3 nucleotide sequence: TGCGCCAGCAGCTCCCCCACCCGGACAGGGAACACTGAAGCTTTCTTT.

The chain combines TRBV9 with TRBJ2-1; 7 bases match TRBD2. V lost 8 bases, J lost 2 bases, and 4 bases stayed unmatched. Germline V gives CDR1 SGDLS, CDR2 YYNGEE. CDR3 length: 13 amino acids. The CDR3 protein is CASDSGPYNEQFF. The CDR3 region has the DNA TGTGCCAGTGATAGCGGGCCCTACAATGAGCAGTTCTTC. The entire variable domain, with the rest obtained from reference TRBV9 and TRBJ2-1, is as follows: DSGVTQTPKHLITATGQRVTLRCSPRSGDLSVYWYQQSLDQGLQFLIQYYNGEERAKGNILERFSAQQFPDLHSELNLSSLELGDSALYFCASDSGPYNEQFFGPGTRLTVL.

This chain uses TRBV5-6 with TRBJ2-7, with 9 bases aligning to TRBD1. This CDR3 comprises 15 residues. The germline gives CDR1 SGHDT, CDR2 YYEEEE. Trimming removed 4 bases from V and 0 bases from J; junction bases left unmatched: 5. The CDR3 loop is CASSPTGQGSYEQYF. In DNA form, the CDR3 reads TGTGCCAGCAGCCCAACGGGACAGGGCTCCTACGAGCAGTACTTC.

This clone has only a few counts. The chain is built from TRBV2 and TRBJ1-5, with D maybe TRBD1 (6 bases). Germline CDR1 is SNHLY and CDR2 is FYNNEI. The CDR3 sequence is 15 residues long. Trimming removed 7 bases from V and 0 bases from J, with 13 bases in between. The CDR3 DNA follows: TGTGCCAGCACCCGGACAGACGGTAGCAATCAGCCCCAGCATTTT. Residues: CASTRTDGSNQPQHF.

V usage is TRBV10-3 and J usage is TRBJ2-2, with TRBD2 matching over 8 bases. The germline gives CDR1 ENHRY, CDR2 SYGVKD. This CDR3 has 15 amino acids. V was clipped by 6 bases and J by 4 bases; unmatched bases: 7. As DNA, the CDR3 is TGTGCCATCAGCACGGGAGGGCCCCGCACCGGGGAGCTGTTTTTT. It encodes CAISTGGPRTGELFF.